This T cell receptor (beta chain) comes out of a study of T cell changes during pregnancy in multiple sclerosis. Libraries were prepared by immunoSEQ multiplex PCR; TCRdb keeps only in-frame clonotypes and omits some of them. The sample has fewer than 75,000 clones, 80% to 95% seen once. The input for sequencing was peripheral blood, taken in the first trimester of pregnancy. The origin of this receptor is a female donor with multiple sclerosis, enrolled in a pregnancy study.

In nucleotides, the CDR3 is TGTGCCAGCACCGGAGGGACGGGGGATCAGCCCCAGCATTTT. Translated, it gives CASTGGTGDQPQHF. V and J are TRBV28 and TRBJ1-5, with a possible D match to TRBD1 (5 bases). Looked up from germline, CDR1 is MDHEN and CDR2 is SYDVKM. The CDR3 sequence is 14 residues long. V gave up 7 bases and J gave up 5 bases, with 15 bases separating them.